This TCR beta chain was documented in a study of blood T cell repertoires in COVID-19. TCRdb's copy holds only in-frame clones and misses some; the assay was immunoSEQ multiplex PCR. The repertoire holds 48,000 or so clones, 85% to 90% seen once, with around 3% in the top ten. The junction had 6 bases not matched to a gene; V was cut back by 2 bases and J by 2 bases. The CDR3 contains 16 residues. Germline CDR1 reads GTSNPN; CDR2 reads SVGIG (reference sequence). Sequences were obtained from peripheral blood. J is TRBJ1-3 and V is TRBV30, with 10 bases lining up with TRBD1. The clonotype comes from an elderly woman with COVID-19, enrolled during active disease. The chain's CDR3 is CAWSNPGQGPGNTIYF. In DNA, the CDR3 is TGTGCCTGGAGTAACCCGGGACAGGGGCCTGGAAACACCATATATTTT.